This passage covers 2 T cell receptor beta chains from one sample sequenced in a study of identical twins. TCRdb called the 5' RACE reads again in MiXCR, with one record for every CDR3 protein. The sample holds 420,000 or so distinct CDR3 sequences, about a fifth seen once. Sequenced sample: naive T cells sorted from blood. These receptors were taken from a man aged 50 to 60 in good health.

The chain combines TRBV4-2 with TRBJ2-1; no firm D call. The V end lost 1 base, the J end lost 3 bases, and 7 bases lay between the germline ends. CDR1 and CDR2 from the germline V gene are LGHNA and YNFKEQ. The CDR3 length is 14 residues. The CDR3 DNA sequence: TGTGCCAGCAGCCAAGTTGCCAACTACAATGAGCAGTTCTTC. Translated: CASSQVANYNEQFF.

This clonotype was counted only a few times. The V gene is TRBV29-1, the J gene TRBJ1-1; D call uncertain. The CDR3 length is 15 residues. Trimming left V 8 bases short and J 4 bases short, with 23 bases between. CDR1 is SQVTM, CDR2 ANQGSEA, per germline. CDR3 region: CSLHFTDGRGTEAFF. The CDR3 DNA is TGCAGCCTCCACTTCACGGACGGCCGGGGCACTGAAGCTTTCTTT.